The clone carrying this TCR beta chain occurred a few times. The CDR3 sequence is 16 residues long. Per the germline V gene, CDR1 is SGHTA and CDR2 is FQGNSA. V was shortened by 1 base and J by 0 bases, with 10 bases between the two germline ends. These data originate in a study of T-cell reconstitution after alpha-beta-depleted transplantation in children. Preparation of the TCRbeta library was carried out with unique molecular identifiers. Via MiXCR, TCRdb re-called the PCR reads, giving one row per CDR3 protein. The repertoire has hundreds of thousands of distinct CDR3 sequences, about 17% of them found once; the top ten carry roughly 3.3%.

The sequence came from a human donor who donated a stem cell graft to a child with acute lymphoblastic leukemia. The chain uses TRBV7-2 and TRBJ1-5; D is ambiguous. The source material was PBMCs from the stem cell graft donor, sampled from the stem cell graft. CDR3 coding DNA: TGTGCCAGCAGCTTAGAGGGCAGGAATAGCAATCAGCCCCAGCATTTT. It is translated as CASSLEGRNSNQPQHF.